A single T cell receptor beta chain is shown here with its context. The antigen remains undetermined. Germline V lookup: CDR1 SGHRS, CDR2 YFSETQ. V lost 5 bases and J lost 2; bases outside the gene matches: 9. The CDR3 extends over 16 amino acids. The table came from immunoSEQ multiplex PCR; TCRdb's copy has only in-frame clones and leaves some out. Among 84,000 or so clones, roughly 85% were seen once, and the ten largest hold around 1.5%. The data were obtained in a study of T cell responses to AZD1222 COVID-19 vaccine. Study findings and constraints: None of the repertoires were sampled until the peak T cell response had passed. Compared with day 0, the breadth and depth of the Spike-specific TCR repertoire rose significantly after two doses of AZD1222. Females made up more of the donors, who were largely white British, and clonal diversity may have come out too low. Nearly half of spike-specific TCRs reportedly target variant regions that are unmutated in the B.1.351 and B.1.1.7 variants.

The sample here was peripheral blood, taken on day 0 of AZD1222 vaccination. The V and J genes are TRBV5-1 and TRBJ2-2; 7 positions agree with TRBD1. This sequence originates from an adult in good health. The CDR3 coding sequence is TGCGCCAGCAGGGAAGCAGGACAGGTTAACACCGGGGAGCTGTTTTTT. It codes for CASREAGQVNTGELFF.